This passage covers 12 T cell receptor beta chains from one sample sequenced in a study of shared clonotypes between healthy human individuals. Clones were sequenced by immunoSEQ multiplex PCR, and TCRdb holds only the in-frame ones, with some missing. The sample contains 85,000 to 100,000 clones, under 70% of which appear only once. Sequencing was carried out using memory CD8+ T cells sorted from blood. Regarding subset: CD45RO+ cells pooled with CCR7-negative TemRA cells. These receptors were obtained from a man aged 25 to 40 in good health.

This clone was observed a single time. The gene calls are TRBV11-2 and TRBJ2-3; 12 bases agree with TRBD2. The CDR3 is 16 residues long. From germline, CDR1 is SGHAT and CDR2 FQNNGV. Germline trimming cut 2 bases from V and 4 bases from J; bases unmatched to any gene: 4. The CDR3 spells CASSLTLAGGADTQYF. The DNA of the CDR3 is TGTGCCAGCAGCTTAACGCTAGCGGGAGGGGCAGATACGCAGTATTTT.

This clone appeared many times. The CDR3 nucleotides read TGTGCCTGGAGTGTAACGGCGAGTGAGACCCAGTACTTC. This encodes CAWSVTASETQYF. The gene calls are TRBV30 and TRBJ2-5; D unresolved. This CDR3 comprises 13 residues. CDR1 and CDR2 from the germline V gene are GTSNPN and SVGIG (reference sequence). V was cut by 0 bases and J by 5 bases, with 10 bases left in between.

J is TRBJ2-7 and V is TRBV6-6; D is undetermined. CDR3 length: 12 amino acids. Germline loops: CDR1 MNHNY, CDR2 SVGAGI (reference sequence). V was clipped by 10 bases and J by 4 bases, with 14 bases between them. CDR3 bases: TGTGCCACCCGGGCAGAGAATTACGAGCAGTACTTC. Its translation: CATRAENYEQYF.

The genes are TRBV7-2 and TRBJ1-2; D ambiguous. Germline loops: CDR1 SGHTA, CDR2 FQGNSA. The V gene lost 5 bases and the J gene lost 4 bases, with 14 bases spanning the gap. The CDR3 length is 14 residues. This CDR3 is CASSPTPPSYGYTF. The CDR3, as DNA: TGTGCCAGCAGCCCGACTCCTCCGAGCTATGGCTACACCTTC.

This clone has just a few counts. This chain connects TRBV11-3 to TRBJ1-1; 11 bases fit TRBD1. CDR3 length: 13 amino acids. CDR1 and CDR2 from the germline V gene are SGHNT and YENEEA. The V segment lost 8 bases and the J segment 5 bases; nucleotides outside the gene matches: 4. Here the CDR3 DNA reads TGTGCCAGCCAGGGACAGGGGGGAACTGAAGCTTTCTTT. This encodes CASQGQGGTEAFF.

The gene calls are TRBV7-9 and TRBJ1-1, with unresolved D. The CDR3 spans 14 residues. The germline V and J ends were trimmed by 6 bases and 3 bases, with 14 bases remaining between them. In germline, CDR1 is SEHNR, CDR2 FQNEAQ (reference sequence). In nucleotides, the CDR3 is TGTGCCAGCAGTACCCCCCGAGAGGACACTGAAGCTTTCTTT. Translated: CASSTPREDTEAFF. Supplemented by reference TRBV7-9 and TRBJ1-1, the full variable domain reads DTGVSQNPRHKITKRGQNVTFRCDPISEHNRLYWYRQTLGQGPEFLTYFQNEAQLEKSRLLSDRFSAERPKGSFSTLEIQRTEQGDSAMYLCASSTPREDTEAFFGQGTRLTVV.

This sequence joins TRBV7-9 and TRBJ2-3, with 10 bases fitting TRBD2. This CDR3 spans 17 amino acids. Unmatched junction bases numbered 7, after V lost 1 base and J lost 3 bases. Per the germline V gene, CDR1 is SEHNR and CDR2 is FQNEAQ (reference sequence). The CDR3 coding sequence is TGTGCCAGCAGCTTAGAAAGGCTAGCGGGAGAAACAGATACGCAGTATTTT. Protein product: CASSLERLAGETDTQYF.

The rearrangement uses TRBV6-6 and TRBJ2-7, with 10 bases fitting TRBD2. Germline trimming cut 2 bases from V and 6 bases from J; bases unmatched to any gene: 7. CDR3 length: 15 residues. CDR1 is MNHNY, CDR2 SVGAGI, per germline (reference sequence). CDR3 region: CASSYPAGTSAEQYF. For the CDR3, the DNA is TGTGCCAGCAGTTACCCGGCCGGGACTAGCGCCGAGCAGTACTTC.

The V call is TRBV5-1, the J call TRBJ2-7; perhaps D is TRBD1 or TRBD2 (5 bases each). Germline CDR1 and CDR2: SGHRS and YFSETQ. The V gene lost 3 bases and the J gene lost 4 bases, with 11 bases spanning the gap. The CDR3 is 13 residues long. Written as DNA, the CDR3 is TGCGCCAGCAGCTGGGGGACGGCATACGAGCAGTACTTC. Its translation: CASSWGTAYEQYF.

The chain carries TRBV5-6 and TRBJ2-7; D is unclear. CDR1 is SGHDT and CDR2 is YYEEEE in the germline V gene. V was pared by 0 bases and J by 0 bases, with 4 bases between. CDR3 size: 13 residues. This CDR3 is CASSLVGSYEQYF. CDR3 DNA sequence: TGTGCCAGCAGCTTGGTAGGCTCCTACGAGCAGTACTTC.

This clone was seen only a few times. The chain recombines TRBV28 with TRBJ1-1; perhaps TRBD1 as D (5 bases). Germline CDR1 reads MDHEN; CDR2 reads SYDVKM. With 8 bases removed from V and 7 bases from J, the gap between germline ends came to 14 bases. CDR3 length: 12 residues. CDR3 sequence (DNA): TGTGCCAGCCCCAGCCGGGACCATGAAGCTTTCTTT. Translation: CASPSRDHEAFF.

The table lists this clone with a few counts. V and J are TRBV6-4 and TRBJ2-5; D is uncertain. V was cut by 4 bases and J by 8 bases, with 14 bases left in between. Germline lookup yields CDR1 MRHNA and CDR2 SNTAGT. CDR3 length: 13 residues. The CDR3 protein is CASSVDQQGTQYF. CDR3 DNA sequence: TGTGCCAGCAGTGTGGACCAACAAGGAACCCAGTACTTC.